These T cell receptor beta chains were read from a single sample in a study of blood T cell repertoires in COVID-19. TCRdb's table, derived via immunoSEQ multiplex PCR, lists solely in-frame clones and lacks some. The sample consists of around 300,000 clones, over 75% of them appearing once. Sequencing was performed on PBMCs or T cells enriched from blood (not recorded which). Receptor source: a man aged 30 to 39 who had recovered from COVID-19. Both conserved end residues are part of each CDR3. The D gene is left open where the match is weak. Where a row states a size, it is once, few, many or the class of an expanded clone; other rows omit it.

clone size: -; V gene: TRBV27; J gene: TRBJ1-2; D gene: -; CDR3 protein: CASSLSRLRSGGYTF; CDR3 DNA: TGTGCCAGCAGTTTATCTCGGTTGAGGTCGGGTGGCTACACCTTC
clone size: once; V gene: TRBV6-4; J gene: TRBJ2-1; D gene: TRBD1; CDR3 protein: CASSDTPGQGNNEQFF; CDR3 DNA: TGTGCCAGCAGTGACACCCCGGGACAGGGGAACAATGAGCAGTTCTTC
clone size: -; V gene: TRBV18; J gene: TRBJ1-3; D gene: -; CDR3 protein: CASSPLSVSSGNTIYF; CDR3 DNA: TGTGCCAGCTCACCACTTTCAGTAAGCTCTGGAAACACCATATATTTT
clone size: -; V gene: TRBV2; J gene: TRBJ1-4; D gene: TRBD1; CDR3 protein: CASIEGQGAREKLFF; CDR3 DNA: TGTGCCAGCATCGAAGGACAGGGGGCGCGTGAAAAACTGTTTTTT
clone size: -; V gene: TRBV5-1; J gene: TRBJ2-6; D gene: -; CDR3 protein: CASSPRQGTGANVLTF; CDR3 DNA: TGCGCCAGCAGCCCTCGTCAGGGGACTGGGGCCAACGTCCTGACTTTC
clone size: few; V gene: TRBV1; J gene: TRBJ2-7; D gene: -; CDR3 protein: CTSSPTTDTLYEQYF; CDR3 DNA: TGCACCAGCAGCCCGACAACCGACACGCTCTACGAGCAGTACTTC
clone size: once; V gene: TRBV7-3; J gene: TRBJ2-1; D gene: TRBD2; CDR3 protein: CASSLAGGLHNEQFF; CDR3 DNA: TGTGCCAGCAGCTTAGCGGGGGGGCTACACAATGAGCAGTTCTTC
clone size: -; V gene: TRBV2; J gene: TRBJ2-7; D gene: -; CDR3 protein: CASKFQVSSYEQYF; CDR3 DNA: TGTGCCAGCAAATTTCAGGTTAGCTCCTACGAGCAGTACTTC
clone size: once; V gene: TRBV27; J gene: TRBJ1-5; D gene: -; CDR3 protein: CASSQGPNQPQHF; CDR3 DNA: TGTGCCAGCAGTCAGGGGCCCAATCAGCCCCAGCATTTT
clone size: -; V gene: TRBV9; J gene: TRBJ2-7; D gene: -; CDR3 protein: CASSARDSLEYHYEQYF; CDR3 DNA: TGTGCCAGCAGCGCCCGGGACTCCTTAGAGTACCACTACGAGCAGTACTTC
clone size: -; V gene: TRBV10-3; J gene: TRBJ1-1; D gene: TRBD1; CDR3 protein: CAISGGQENTEAFF; CDR3 DNA: TGTGCCATCAGTGGAGGACAGGAGAACACTGAAGCTTTCTTT
clone size: -; V gene: TRBV5-1; J gene: TRBJ2-7; D gene: -; CDR3 protein: CASSLTRSIDSVASEYF; CDR3 DNA: TGCGCCAGCAGCTTGACTCGGTCGATAGACAGCGTAGCATCGGAGTACTTC
clone size: -; V gene: TRBV6-5; J gene: TRBJ2-1; D gene: -; CDR3 protein: CASSRLGGALNEQFF; CDR3 DNA: TGTGCCAGCTCACGACTTGGGGGGGCCCTCAATGAGCAGTTCTTC
clone size: once; V gene: TRBV11-3; J gene: TRBJ2-3; D gene: -; CDR3 protein: CASSLGGGGATDTQYF; CDR3 DNA: TGTGCCAGCAGCTTAGGTGGTGGGGGGGCGACAGATACGCAGTATTTT
clone size: -; V gene: TRBV6-5; J gene: TRBJ2-7; D gene: TRBD2; CDR3 protein: CASSGTSGRGYEQYF; CDR3 DNA: TGTGCCAGCAGCGGGACTAGCGGGCGAGGGTACGAGCAGTACTTC
clone size: once; V gene: TRBV30; J gene: TRBJ1-5; D gene: TRBD1; CDR3 protein: CAWNRGLQPQHF; CDR3 DNA: TGTGCCTGGAACAGGGGGCTTCAGCCCCAGCATTTT
clone size: -; V gene: TRBV19; J gene: TRBJ1-1; D gene: -; CDR3 protein: CASRRPGGTEAFF; CDR3 DNA: TGTGCCAGTAGACGACCGGGGGGAACTGAAGCTTTCTTT
clone size: -; V gene: TRBV11-2; J gene: TRBJ2-5; D gene: -; CDR3 protein: CASSFSGETQYF; CDR3 DNA: TGTGCCAGCAGCTTTAGCGGCGAGACCCAGTACTTC
clone size: -; V gene: TRBV2; J gene: TRBJ1-6; D gene: TRBD1; CDR3 protein: CASRDREGSPLHF; CDR3 DNA: TGTGCCAGCAGGGACAGGGAGGGTTCACCCCTCCACTTT
clone size: -; V gene: TRBV19; J gene: TRBJ1-1; D gene: TRBD1; CDR3 protein: CASSIRGQGDTEAFF; CDR3 DNA: TGTGCCAGTAGTATTCGGGGACAGGGAGACACTGAAGCTTTCTTT
clone size: -; V gene: TRBV30; J gene: TRBJ2-7; D gene: -; CDR3 protein: CAWSYQGGGYEQYF; CDR3 DNA: TGTGCCTGGAGTTATCAGGGAGGGGGCTACGAGCAGTACTTC
clone size: -; V gene: TRBV30; J gene: TRBJ1-3; D gene: -; CDR3 protein: CAWRRTAKFFGNTIYF; CDR3 DNA: TGTGCCTGGAGGCGTACAGCAAAATTCTTCGGAAACACCATATATTTT
clone size: -; V gene: TRBV7-6; J gene: TRBJ1-4; D gene: -; CDR3 protein: CASSLDSEKLFF; CDR3 DNA: TGTGCCAGCAGCTTAGATTCAGAAAAACTGTTTTTT
clone size: -; V gene: TRBV6-2/TRBV6-3; J gene: TRBJ2-7; D gene: -; CDR3 protein: CASSYYINYEQYF; CDR3 DNA: TGTGCCAGCAGTTATTACATAAACTACGAGCAGTACTTC